Listed below are T cell receptor beta chains from one sample, sequenced in a study of shared clonotypes between healthy human individuals. The data were produced by immunoSEQ multiplex PCR, yet TCRdb's version contains in-frame clones alone and is incomplete. Counted here are about 2.5 million clones, under 95% occurring once; the ten biggest clones make up 0.37%. The sequenced sample was naive CD4+ T cells from PBMCs. These receptor sequences come from a man aged 18 to 29 in good health. Some clones in this sample may be carry-over from other donors' samples. CDR3s leave out the opening cysteine and the closing phenylalanine or tryptophan. D genes are given only for firm matches. Not every row has a clone size; where given, it reads once, few, many or a size class.

>NA|NA|TRBJ1-2|TRBV28
ASSLWLSEGYGYT
>NA|NA|TRBJ2-5|TRBV12-5
ASGLYREETQY
>NA|TRBD2|TRBJ2-1|TRBV29-1
SVGTSGGPNEQF
>NA|NA|TRBJ2-1|TRBV7-8
ASSLVGNEQF
>NA|TRBD1|TRBJ1-2|TRBV19
ASSISAGGTGYT
>NA|TRBD1|TRBJ1-1|TRBV5-4
ASSYGRGLSTEAF
>NA|NA|TRBJ2-7|TRBV10-3
ASSQELGFYEQY
>NA|NA|TRBJ2-3|TRBV5-4
ASAMSGTRRDTQY
>once|NA|TRBJ2-6|TRBV5-6
ASSLFILASGANVLT
>NA|NA|TRBJ2-7|TRBV5-1
ASSLEGFDDEQY
>NA|NA|TRBJ1-1|TRBV6-6
ASRLAGQGGTEAF
>NA|NA|TRBJ2-7|TRBV20-1
SASRDLT
>NA|NA|TRBJ2-7|TRBV30
AWSVYQRSSYEQY
>NA|NA|TRBJ1-1|TRBV7-3
ASSLRRMTEAF
>NA|TRBD1|TRBJ1-6|TRBV5-6
ASSSTGGTYNSPLH
>NA|NA|TRBJ1-2|TRBV6-5
ASRSREGYGYT
>NA|NA|TRBJ2-3|TRBV7-3
ASSLTRETQY
>NA|TRBD1|TRBJ1-2|TRBV7-9
ASSLALRDSLYGYT
>NA|NA|TRBJ1-1|TRBV29-1
SSSEGVDTEAF
>NA|TRBD1|TRBJ1-5|TRBV7-6
ASSYTGGEQPQH
>NA|NA|TRBJ1-1|TRBV10-2
ASSDPGRRSNTEAF
>NA|NA|TRBJ1-1|TRBV29-1
SVEGMGAVNTEAF
>NA|NA|TRBJ2-7|TRBV10-3
AISEWKRRKDYEQY
>NA|TRBD2|TRBJ2-4|TRBV19
ASSTGTSGRADIQY
>NA|TRBD1|TRBJ2-7|TRBV5-1
ASSWGTAISYEQY
>NA|TRBD2|TRBJ2-1|TRBV5-4
ASSFGGGRDNEQF
>NA|NA|TRBJ1-1|TRBV5-1
ASSNRTGNTEAF
>NA|NA|TRBJ2-2|TRBV27
ASSFFVTGELF
>NA|TRBD2|TRBJ2-1|TRBV10-1
ASSEDVGGSSYNEQF
>NA|TRBD1|TRBJ1-2|TRBV7-2
ASSSGQGYGYT
>NA|NA|TRBJ2-5|TRBV5-1
ASSLANSAPGTQY
>NA|NA|TRBJ1-1|TRBV5-1
ASSLVPSSGRTEAF
>NA|TRBD1|TRBJ2-5|TRBV11-2
ASSKTRQGAGETQY
>NA|TRBD1|TRBJ1-5|TRBV28
ASSSPGQVVSNQPQH
>NA|NA|TRBJ1-1|TRBV11-3
ASSLVSGTEAF
>NA|NA|TRBJ2-1|TRBV5-1
ATGGPSNNEQF
>NA|NA|TRBJ1-2|TRBV28
ASSPGQGYT